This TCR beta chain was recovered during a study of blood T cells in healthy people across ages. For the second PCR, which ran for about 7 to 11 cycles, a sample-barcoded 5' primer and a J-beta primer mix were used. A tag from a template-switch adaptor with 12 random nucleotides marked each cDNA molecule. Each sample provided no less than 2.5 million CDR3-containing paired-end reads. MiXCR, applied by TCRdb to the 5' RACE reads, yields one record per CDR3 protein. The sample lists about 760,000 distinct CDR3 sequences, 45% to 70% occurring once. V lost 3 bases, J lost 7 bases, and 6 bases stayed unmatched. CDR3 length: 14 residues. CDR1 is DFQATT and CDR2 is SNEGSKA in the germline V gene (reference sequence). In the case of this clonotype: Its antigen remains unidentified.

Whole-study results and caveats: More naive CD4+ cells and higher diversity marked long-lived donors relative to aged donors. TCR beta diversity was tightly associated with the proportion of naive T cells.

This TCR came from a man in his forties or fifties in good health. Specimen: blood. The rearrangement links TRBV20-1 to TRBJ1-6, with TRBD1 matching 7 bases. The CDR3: CSASPGTENSPLHF. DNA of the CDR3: TGCAGTGCTAGCCCCGGGACAGAAAATTCACCCCTCCACTTT.